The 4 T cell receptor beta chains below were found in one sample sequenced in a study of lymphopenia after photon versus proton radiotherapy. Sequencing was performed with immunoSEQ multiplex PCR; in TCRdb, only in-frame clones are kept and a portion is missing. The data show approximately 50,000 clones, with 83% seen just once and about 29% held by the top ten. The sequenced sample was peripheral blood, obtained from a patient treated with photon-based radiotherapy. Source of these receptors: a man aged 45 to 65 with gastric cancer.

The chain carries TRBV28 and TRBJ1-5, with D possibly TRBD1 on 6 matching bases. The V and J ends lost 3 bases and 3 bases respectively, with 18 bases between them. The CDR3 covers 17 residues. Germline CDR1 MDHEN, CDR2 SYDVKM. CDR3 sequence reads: CASSFWREGGFNQPQHF. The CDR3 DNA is TGTGCCAGCAGTTTTTGGAGGGAGGGGGGCTTCAATCAGCCCCAGCATTTT.

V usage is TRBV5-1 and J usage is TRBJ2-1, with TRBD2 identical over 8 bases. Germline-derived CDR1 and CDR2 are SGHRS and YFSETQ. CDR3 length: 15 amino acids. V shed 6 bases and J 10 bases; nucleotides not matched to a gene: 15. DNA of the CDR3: TGCGCCAGCAAAAGTGAAGCGGGGGTCAGAGGAGAGCAGTTCTTC. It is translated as CASKSEAGVRGEQFF.

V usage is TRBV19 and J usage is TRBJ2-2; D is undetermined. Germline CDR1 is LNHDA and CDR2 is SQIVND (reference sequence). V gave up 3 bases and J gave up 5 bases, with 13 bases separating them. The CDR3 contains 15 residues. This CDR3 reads CASSISRYPTGELFF. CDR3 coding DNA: TGTGCCAGTAGTATTTCCCGATACCCTACCGGGGAGCTGTTTTTT. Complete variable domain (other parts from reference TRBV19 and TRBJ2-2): DGGITQSPKYLFRKEGQNVTLSCEQNLNHDAMYWYRQDPGQGLRLIYYSQIVNDFQKGDIAEGYSVSREKKESFPLTVTSAQKNPTAFYLCASSISRYPTGELFFGEGSRLTVL.

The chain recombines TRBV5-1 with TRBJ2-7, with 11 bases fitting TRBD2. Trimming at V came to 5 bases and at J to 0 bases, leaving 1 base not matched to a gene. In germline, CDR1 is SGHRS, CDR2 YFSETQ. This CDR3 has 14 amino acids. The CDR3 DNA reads TGCGCCAGCAGGACTAGCGGGAACTCCTACGAGCAGTACTTC. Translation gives CASRTSGNSYEQYF.